This T cell receptor beta chain was profiled in a study of OX40 agonist ivuxolimab in advanced cancers. Study-wide results and caveats: Some of the lowest clonal expansion was seen in partial responders at 0.1-3.0 mg/kg. Dose levels from 0.1 to 3.0 mg/kg saw CD4+ and CD8+ blood T cells expand clonally by week 6.

Generated by immunoSEQ multiplex PCR, the TCRdb table keeps only in-frame clones and is missing some. The sample carries approximately 40,000 clones, around 89% recorded once. As concerns this clone: The antigen is undetermined.

This CDR3 is built from 15 residues. Germline V gene lookup returns CDR1 SQVTM and CDR2 ANQGSEA. J lost 3 bases, V lost 5 bases, and 13 bases had no gene match. It was autoimmune disease history or systemic immunosuppression that excluded patients. The TCR comes from an adult with an advanced solid tumor such as melanoma, head and neck, liver or kidney cancer. This sequence joins TRBV29-1 and TRBJ2-7, with TRBD1 matching 7 bases. The input for sequencing was CD4+ or CD8+ T cells sorted from blood, taken in a trial of the OX40 agonist ivuxolimab. The CDR3 loop reads CSVILNLGQYYEQYF. In DNA form, the CDR3 reads TGCAGCGTTATATTGAATTTGGGACAGTACTACGAGCAGTACTTC.